The 31 T cell receptor beta chains below come from one sample, sequenced in a study of blood T cell repertoires in COVID-19. Assay: immunoSEQ multiplex PCR; the TCRdb copy retains only in-frame clones and omits some. The sample has approximately 300,000 clones, 88% seen once. Input material: peripheral blood. Receptor source: a woman between 45 and 60 years old with active or convalescent COVID-19.

This chain joins TRBV3-1 (or the pseudogene TRBV3-2) and TRBJ2-7; D possibly corresponds to TRBD1 (7 bases). Germline-derived CDR1 and CDR2 are LGHDT and YNNKEL (reference sequence). The CDR3 runs to 14 residues. The ends were cut back, 4 bases at V and 4 bases at J, with 14 bases in the middle. The CDR3, as DNA: TGTGCCAGCAGCCTGGGGCAGGGGGGATACGAGCAGTACTTC. Translating it yields CASSLGQGGYEQYF.

This clone was detected a few times. The rearrangement links TRBV11-3 to TRBJ2-7; D uncertain. Germline V gene sequence: CDR1 SGHNT, CDR2 YENEEA. V gave up 1 base and J gave up 6 bases, with 10 bases separating them. This CDR3 is built from 13 residues. CDR3 nucleotides: TGTGCCAGCAGCTTAGTTGTCGGCGGCGAGCAGTACTTC. It codes for CASSLVVGGEQYF.

The chain recombines TRBV2 with TRBJ1-6; unclear D gene. Germline assignment: CDR1 SNHLY and CDR2 FYNNEI. This CDR3 has 13 amino acids. Deletions cut 3 bases from V and 10 bases from J, with 10 bases between. The CDR3 DNA is TGTGCCAGCAGTGATGAAGCTAAGTCACCCCTCCACTTT. As protein: CASSDEAKSPLHF.

V is TRBV7-9 and J is TRBJ2-2; unclear D gene. CDR3 size: 12 residues. Germline V gives CDR1 SEHNR, CDR2 FQNEAQ (reference sequence). Trimming pared 5 bases from V and 6 bases from J, leaving 7 bases between. The CDR3 reads CASSDGSGELFF. Written as DNA, the CDR3 is TGTGCCAGCAGCGACGGGTCCGGGGAGCTGTTTTTT.

The chain employs TRBV5-5 and TRBJ1-2, with TRBD1 as a possible D gene (6 bases). This CDR3 contains 16 residues. Germline assignment: CDR1 SGHKS and CDR2 YYEKEE (reference sequence). V gave up 4 bases and J gave up 8 bases, with 24 bases separating them. The DNA for the CDR3 is TGTGCCAGCAGCCTAGACAGGCCGTTTAGCTTTTCGGGCTACACCTTC. Translation: CASSLDRPFSFSGYTF. The entire variable domain, with the rest obtained from reference TRBV5-5 and TRBJ1-2, is as follows: DAGVTQSPTHLIKTRGQQVTLRCSPISGHKSVSWYQQVLGQGPQFIFQYYEKEERGRGNFPDRFSARQFPNYSSELNVNALLLGDSALYLCASSLDRPFSFSGYTFGSGTRLTVV.

The chain employs TRBV27 and TRBJ1-5; a weak D match, TRBD1 (5 bases). Germline V CDR1 and CDR2: MNHEY, SMNVEV (reference sequence). CDR3 length: 16 residues. V was trimmed by 5 bases and J by 5 bases, leaving 19 bases between them. The CDR3 sequence: CASSPKTVTKYQPQHF. The CDR3 DNA sequence: TGTGCCAGCAGTCCAAAGACAGTAACCAAGTATCAGCCCCAGCATTTT.

This clone showed up just a few times. The chain links TRBV6-1 to TRBJ1-3, with a tentative D call TRBD1 (5 bases). The CDR3 extends over 15 amino acids. V was trimmed by 2 bases and J by 1 base, leaving 9 bases between them. Germline values: CDR1 MNHNS, CDR2 SASEGT. CDR3 sequence: CASSEQQGSGNTIYF. In nucleotides, the CDR3 is TGTGCCAGCAGTGAACAGCAGGGATCTGGAAACACCATATATTTT.

This chain connects TRBV19 to TRBJ2-7; 8 bases match TRBD2. The junction had 4 bases not matched to a gene; V was cut back by 3 bases and J by 0 bases. This CDR3 comprises 15 residues. The germline CDR1 and CDR2 sequences are LNHDA and SQIVND (reference sequence). CDR3 residues: CASSIRREVSYEQYF. CDR3 nucleotides: TGTGCCAGTAGTATCAGGCGGGAGGTCTCCTACGAGCAGTACTTC.

This chain links TRBV28 with TRBJ1-1, with TRBD1 matching 7 bases. CDR1 is MDHEN, CDR2 SYDVKM, per germline. This CDR3 contains 12 residues. Unmatched junction bases numbered 7, after V lost 9 bases and J lost 6 bases. CDR3: CASRQGVAEAFF. The DNA of the CDR3 is TGTGCCAGTCGACAGGGAGTCGCTGAAGCTTTCTTT.

V usage is TRBV23-1 and J usage is TRBJ2-5; tentative D call: TRBD2 (6 bases). TRBV23-1 is labeled an ORF, and its function is uncertain. Trimming pared 4 bases from V and 6 bases from J, leaving 18 bases between. This CDR3 spans 15 amino acids. CDR3 nucleotides: TGCGCCAGCAGTCTTAATCTCGGGAGATTGAAGACCCAGTACTTC. Translating it yields CASSLNLGRLKTQYF.

The chain joins TRBV7-8 to TRBJ2-1; 10 bases align to TRBD2. Per the germline V gene, CDR1 is SGHVS and CDR2 is FQNEAQ. J lost 2 bases, V lost 3 bases, and 16 bases had no gene match. The CDR3 totals 20 residues. The CDR3: CASSFRTSGDTLGTYNEQFF. CDR3 coding DNA: TGTGCCAGCAGCTTTCGTACTAGCGGGGATACCTTGGGGACCTACAATGAGCAGTTCTTC.

This chain links TRBV4-1 with TRBJ2-7, with TRBD2 matching over 7 bases. V shed 4 bases, J shed 2 bases, and the junction held 11 bases outside the gene matches. The CDR3 spans 16 residues. Germline values: CDR1 MGHRA, CDR2 YSYEKL. Written as DNA, the CDR3 is TGCGCCAGCAGCCCCTCGAGAGGGAGGGTAACCTACGAGCAGTACTTC. Protein: CASSPSRGRVTYEQYF.

With regard to this clone: Other DNA sequences in the same sample also yield this CDR3. The chain couples TRBV7-2 to TRBJ2-5; unclear D gene. Trimming pared 3 bases from V and 4 bases from J, leaving 9 bases between. The CDR3 extends over 13 amino acids. Germline CDR1 is SGHTA and CDR2 is FQGNSA. CDR3 DNA: TGTGCCAGCAGCTTTAGTGGCGGAGAGACCCAGTACTTC. Amino acids: CASSFSGGETQYF.

V gene TRBV19 combines with J gene TRBJ1-1, with 7 bases lining up with TRBD1. Germline CDR1 reads LNHDA; CDR2 reads SQIVND (reference sequence). Losses at the gene ends were 9 bases for V and 0 bases for J; bases not matched to a gene: 7. The length of the CDR3 is 14 residues. The CDR3 bases are TGTGCCAGCAAAAAACAGGGGATGAACACTGAAGCTTTCTTT. Residues: CASKKQGMNTEAFF.

The chain combines TRBV7-2 with TRBJ2-7, with D possibly matching TRBD2 (6 bases). Germline V gene lookup returns CDR1 SGHTA and CDR2 FQGNSA. V lost 3 bases and J lost 4, with 13 bases in between. The CDR3 length is 14 residues. CDR3 in DNA: TGTGCCAGCAGCTTTCAAGGGACTCAATACGAGCAGTACTTC. Its protein product is CASSFQGTQYEQYF.

The V gene is TRBV30, the J gene TRBJ1-1, with 8 nucleotides matching TRBD1. The CDR3 loop spans 13 amino acids. Germline assignment: CDR1 GTSNPN and CDR2 SVGIG (reference sequence). The trim removed 3 bases at V and 5 bases at J, leaving 5 bases unmatched. The CDR3 spells CAWSLQGATEAFF. CDR3 bases: TGTGCCTGGAGCCTCCAGGGGGCAACTGAAGCTTTCTTT.

V gene TRBV6-4 combines with J gene TRBJ1-5; a possible D gene is TRBD1 (5 bases). This CDR3 has 14 residues. Looked up from germline, CDR1 is MRHNA and CDR2 is SNTAGT. Trimming pared 1 base from V and 6 bases from J, leaving 10 bases between. The DNA of the CDR3 is TGTGCCAGCAGTGACTTCGGGGGAGTTCAGCCCCAGCATTTT. Encoded protein: CASSDFGGVQPQHF.

This chain uses TRBV7-3 with TRBJ2-6, with D possibly matching TRBD1 (6 bases). The length of the CDR3 is 17 residues. Trimming stripped 5 bases from V and 0 bases from J, with 14 bases between. Germline V gene data show CDR1 as SGHTA and CDR2 as FQGTGA. The chain's CDR3 is CASSPGHEISGANVLTF. The DNA of the CDR3 is TGTGCCAGCAGCCCGGGACACGAAATCTCTGGGGCCAACGTCCTGACTTTC.

The V call is TRBV29-1, the J call TRBJ2-1; D uncertain. V gave up 0 bases and J gave up 2 bases, with 5 bases separating them. The CDR3 is 13 residues long. Looked up from germline, CDR1 is SQVTM and CDR2 is ANQGSEA. CDR3 sequence reads: CSVEDSAYNEQFF. In nucleotides, the CDR3 is TGCAGCGTTGAAGACAGCGCCTACAATGAGCAGTTCTTC.

This chain joins TRBV7-9 and TRBJ2-1; 8 nucleotides align to TRBD2. There are 15 residues in the CDR3. J lost 7 bases, V lost 1 base, and 6 bases had no gene match. The V gene's germline CDR1 is SEHNR and CDR2 FQNEAQ (reference sequence). The CDR3 DNA reads as TGTGCCAGCAGCTTAGAGCCAGGGACTAGAAATGAGCAGTTCTTC. This translates into CASSLEPGTRNEQFF.

The rearrangement links TRBV5-8 to TRBJ2-3; D may be TRBD2 (6 bases). The ends were cut back, 7 bases at V and 7 bases at J, with 19 bases in the middle. The CDR3 totals 14 residues. The germline V gene encodes CDR1 SGHTS and CDR2 YDEGEE. The CDR3 DNA is TGTGCCAGCGGCGTGGGGCCGGGGGATTATACGCAGTATTTT. Its protein is CASGVGPGDYTQYF.

The chain is built from TRBV7-3 and TRBJ2-1; 8 nucleotides line up with TRBD2. Trimming took 1 base from V and 2 from J; bases not matched to a gene: 7. This CDR3 is 17 amino acids long. Germline CDR1 is SGHTA and CDR2 is FQGTGA. The CDR3 DNA sequence: TGTGCCAGCAGCTTAAGGCCTCCGGGACTAGCCTACAATGAGCAGTTCTTC. Protein: CASSLRPPGLAYNEQFF.

V gene TRBV6-1 combines with J gene TRBJ1-2, with D tentatively TRBD1 (5 bases). The CDR3 runs 15 residues. CDR1 is MNHNS and CDR2 is SASEGT in the germline V gene. Trimming left V 0 bases short and J 7 bases short, with 15 bases between. The CDR3 DNA reads as TGTGCCAGCAGTGAAGCCAGCGGGGGAAGGAGTGGCTACACCTTC. Translation: CASSEASGGRSGYTF.

The gene calls are TRBV18 and TRBJ2-3; D possibly corresponds to TRBD2 (6 bases). CDR3 length: 15 residues. The germline V and J ends were trimmed by 4 bases and 4 bases, with 15 bases remaining between them. Germline CDR1 KGHSH, CDR2 LQKENI. CDR3 DNA: TGTGCCAGCTCACAACCTTTTTGGGGGGCAGATACGCAGTATTTT. This sequence encodes CASSQPFWGADTQYF.

This chain uses TRBV7-2 with TRBJ2-3; 10 bases match TRBD2. V gave up 1 base and J gave up 0 bases; unmatched junction bases: 4. Germline lookup yields CDR1 SGHTA and CDR2 FQGNSA. The CDR3 is made up of 17 amino acids. In DNA form, the CDR3 reads TGTGCCAGCAGCTTAGTTCCTAGCGGGAGTAGCACAGATACGCAGTATTTT. It codes for CASSLVPSGSSTDTQYF.

The rearrangement links TRBV3-1 (or the pseudogene TRBV3-2) to TRBJ2-7; tentatively, D is TRBD1 (6 bases). Per the germline V gene, CDR1 is LGHDT and CDR2 is YNNKEL (reference sequence). The V end was cut by 0 bases, the J end by 6 bases, with 15 bases between. This CDR3 comprises 15 residues. CDR3: CASSQEGRGMSEQYF. DNA of the CDR3: TGTGCCAGCAGCCAAGAAGGCAGGGGAATGAGCGAGCAGTACTTC.

The chain carries TRBV5-1 and TRBJ2-7; 7 positions match TRBD1. From germline, CDR1 is SGHRS and CDR2 YFSETQ. The CDR3 length is 14 residues. V shed 4 bases, J shed 3 bases, and the junction held 7 bases outside the gene matches. As DNA, the CDR3 is TGCGCCAGCAGCCCCGGACAGGTTTACTACGAGCAGTACTTC. It yields the protein CASSPGQVYYEQYF.

This clone was seen a handful of times. The chain recombines TRBV6-2 or TRBV6-3 with TRBJ2-1; D is undetermined. The V end was cut by 2 bases, the J end by 6 bases, with 11 bases between. Germline loops: CDR1 MNHEY, CDR2 SVGEGT. The CDR3 has 14 residues. As DNA, the CDR3 is TGTGCCAGCAGTTACCGGCTCAGAGGCAATGAGCAGTTCTTC. Translation gives CASSYRLRGNEQFF.

J is TRBJ2-1 and V is TRBV11-3; 7 bases agree with TRBD2. The CDR3 consists of 15 residues. V gave up 1 base and J gave up 4 bases; unmatched junction bases: 4. Per germline, CDR1 SGHNT and CDR2 YENEEA. The chain's CDR3 is CASSLGGAGYNEQFF. In nucleotides, the CDR3 is TGTGCCAGCAGCTTAGGGGGAGCGGGATACAATGAGCAGTTCTTC.

CDR3 sequence (DNA): TGTGCTAGTCAAGAGACTATAAACTATGGCTACACCTTC. Its translation: CASQETINYGYTF. The chain is built from TRBV2 and TRBJ1-2; D is undetermined. The CDR3 is 13 amino acids. Looked up from germline, CDR1 is SNHLY and CDR2 is FYNNEI.

The genes are TRBV7-2 and TRBJ2-7; 9 nucleotides line up with TRBD2. CDR3 size: 15 residues. The junction had 6 bases not matched to a gene; V was cut back by 2 bases and J by 4 bases. Per germline, CDR1 SGHTA and CDR2 FQGNSA. The CDR3 region is CASSLLAGGRYEQYF. Here the CDR3 DNA reads TGTGCCAGCAGCTTACTGGCGGGAGGGCGGTACGAGCAGTACTTC.